These 27 T cell receptor beta chains came from one sample sequenced in a study of blood T cell repertoires in COVID-19. TCRdb's table, derived via immunoSEQ multiplex PCR, lists solely in-frame clones and lacks some. The sample records 150,000 to 200,000 clones, around 82% being singletons. Sequenced: peripheral blood. Every receptor here comes from a woman in her forties with COVID-19, enrolled during active disease.

V is TRBV15 and J is TRBJ2-7, with TRBD2 identical over 9 bases. With V trimmed by 1 base and J by 5 bases, 15 bases remained unmatched. This CDR3 is 18 amino acids long. Per the germline V gene, CDR1 is LNHNV and CDR2 is YYDKDF (reference sequence). The CDR3 region is CATSRALSSGRVGNEQYF. DNA for the CDR3: TGTGCCACCAGCAGAGCTCTGAGTAGCGGGAGAGTTGGCAACGAGCAGTACTTC.

The table lists this clone with a few counts. The chain uses TRBV4-1 and TRBJ1-2, with 8 nucleotides matching TRBD1. There are 15 residues in the CDR3. Trimming removed 2 bases from V and 3 bases from J; junction bases left unmatched: 5. CDR1 MGHRA and CDR2 YSYEKL come from the germline V gene. CDR3 DNA sequence: TGCGCCAGCAGCCAATGGGACAGGACAGACTATGGCTACACCTTC. This codes for CASSQWDRTDYGYTF.

The V call is TRBV6-1, the J call TRBJ2-1, with D possibly being TRBD2 (6 bases). The V end lost 1 base, the J end lost 4 bases, and 8 bases lay between the germline ends. Germline V gene data show CDR1 as MNHNS and CDR2 as SASEGT. This CDR3 spans 14 amino acids. The CDR3 loop is CASSEGDLYNEQFF. The CDR3 DNA reads as TGTGCCAGCAGTGAAGGGGACTTATACAATGAGCAGTTCTTC.

CDR3 bases: TGTGCCAGCAGTGCGTTTGGGAGCGGAGGGGAGCTGTTTTTT. Its protein product is CASSAFGSGGELFF. J is TRBJ2-2 and V is TRBV25-1; a weak D match, TRBD2 (5 bases). The CDR3 is made up of 14 amino acids. Trimming stripped 4 bases from V and 8 bases from J, with 14 bases between. Looked up from germline, CDR1 is MGHDK and CDR2 is SYGVNS.

This chain links TRBV7-3 with TRBJ1-1, with D possibly being TRBD1 (5 bases). Germline V gene lookup returns CDR1 SGHTA and CDR2 FQGTGA. CDR3 size: 16 residues. The V end lost 5 bases, the J end lost 4 bases, and 20 bases lay between the germline ends. CDR3 sequence: CASSQGRVGLPTEAFF. In DNA, the CDR3 is TGTGCCAGCAGCCAGGGAAGGGTAGGGCTGCCCACTGAAGCTTTCTTT.

The chain uses TRBV9 and TRBJ2-3; the D is unclear. Germline V gene lookup returns CDR1 SGDLS and CDR2 YYNGEE. V lost 0 bases and J lost 5, with 10 bases in between. The CDR3 totals 14 residues. Here the CDR3 DNA reads TGTGCCAGCAGCGTAGGGCATTCAGGAGATACGCAGTATTTT. Translation: CASSVGHSGDTQYF. The complete variable domain, with remaining parts taken from reference TRBV9 and TRBJ2-3, reads DSGVTQTPKHLITATGQRVTLRCSPRSGDLSVYWYQQSLDQGLQFLIQYYNGEERAKGNILERFSAQQFPDLHSELNLSSLELGDSALYFCASSVGHSGDTQYFGPGTRLTVL.

This chain uses TRBV5-1 with TRBJ2-1; 10 nucleotides match TRBD1. V gave up 0 bases and J gave up 5 bases; unmatched junction bases: 5. Looked up from germline, CDR1 is SGHRS and CDR2 is YFSETQ. The CDR3 consists of 16 residues. CDR3: CASSLGRDRGDNEQFF. CDR3 bases: TGCGCCAGCAGCTTGGGCCGGGACAGGGGTGACAATGAGCAGTTCTTC. The whole variable domain, filled in from reference TRBV5-1 and TRBJ2-1, reads KAGVTQTPRYLIKTRGQQVTLSCSPISGHRSVSWYQQTPGQGLQFLFEYFSETQRNKGNFPGRFSGRQFSNSRSEMNVSTLELGDSALYLCASSLGRDRGDNEQFFGPGTRLTVL.

The chain links TRBV4-2 to TRBJ2-5; a possible D gene is TRBD2 (5 bases). The germline V gene encodes CDR1 LGHNA and CDR2 YNFKEQ. Trimming took off 0 bases at V and 2 bases at J, with 7 bases between the two ends. The CDR3 totals 14 residues. This CDR3 is CASSQESGQETQYF. The CDR3 nucleotides are TGTGCCAGCAGCCAAGAAAGCGGTCAAGAGACCCAGTACTTC.

This clone was seen many times. This chain connects TRBV6-4 to TRBJ2-2; 7 nucleotides align to TRBD2. The CDR3 has 16 amino acids. Germline assignment: CDR1 MRHNA and CDR2 SNTAGT. V trimming: 0 bases; J trimming: 4 bases; junction bases outside the gene matches: 5. The CDR3 region is CASSDSRGSGTGELFF. Here the CDR3 DNA reads TGTGCCAGCAGTGACTCGCGGGGGTCGGGCACCGGGGAGCTGTTTTTT.

J is TRBJ1-2 and V is TRBV2, with D maybe TRBD1 (6 bases). This CDR3 region has 12 residues. Germline V gene data show CDR1 as SNHLY and CDR2 as FYNNEI. V was shortened by 7 bases and J by 7 bases, with 13 bases between the two germline ends. CDR3 in DNA: TGTGCCAGCACGGTCGGGGGGCTTGGCTACACCTTC. Residues: CASTVGGLGYTF.

This clone has just one count. J is TRBJ2-5 and V is TRBV2; D is unclear. Germline V CDR1 and CDR2: SNHLY, FYNNEI. CDR3 length equals 12 residues. Deletions cut 7 bases from V and 0 bases from J, with 6 bases between. The CDR3 loop reads CASNRHQETQYF. CDR3 DNA: TGTGCCAGCAACAGACACCAAGAGACCCAGTACTTC.

The rearrangement uses TRBV11-2 and TRBJ2-1; no clear D gene. Germline V CDR1 and CDR2: SGHAT, FQNNGV. This CDR3 is built from 12 residues. Trimming removed 1 base at V and 9 bases at J, with 7 bases between. The CDR3 DNA is TGTGCCAGCAGCTTAGGGCCCAGTGAGCAGTTCTTC. Amino acid sequence: CASSLGPSEQFF.

The chain uses TRBV2 and TRBJ2-7; 8 positions match TRBD2. J lost 2 bases, V lost 7 bases, and 1 base had no gene match. The germline gives CDR1 SNHLY, CDR2 FYNNEI. This CDR3 spans 12 amino acids. CDR3 DNA sequence: TGTGCCAGCATGGGACTAGCCTACGAGCAGTACTTC. Amino acid sequence: CASMGLAYEQYF. The variable domain in full, completed from reference TRBV2 and TRBJ2-7, reads EPEVTQTPSHQVTQMGQEVILRCVPISNHLYFYWYRQILGQKVEFLVSFYNNEISEKSEIFDDQFSVERPDGSNFTLKIRSTKLEDSAMYFCASMGLAYEQYFGPGTRLTVT.

The chain has TRBV6-6 and TRBJ2-5, with D hard to call. Deletions cut 7 bases from V and 5 bases from J, with 11 bases between. This CDR3 spans 12 amino acids. The germline V gene encodes CDR1 MNHNY and CDR2 SVGAGI (reference sequence). The DNA for the CDR3 is TGTGCCAGCAAGGAGTTTACGGAGACCCAGTACTTC. It codes for CASKEFTETQYF.

J is TRBJ1-2 and V is TRBV6-1; D is possibly TRBD1 (6 bases). This CDR3 contains 16 residues. Germline assignment: CDR1 MNHNS and CDR2 SASEGT. Trimming removed 3 bases from V and 3 bases from J, with 17 bases in between. The CDR3 nucleotides read TGTGCCAGCAGTGACTACAGGGCCGGCCAATACTATGGCTACACCTTC. Protein: CASSDYRAGQYYGYTF.

The chain employs TRBV2 and TRBJ1-1; no reliable D call. This CDR3 has 16 amino acids. V gave up 10 bases and J gave up 0 bases, with 21 bases separating them. CDR1 and CDR2 from the germline V gene are SNHLY and FYNNEI. In DNA, the CDR3 is TGTGCCACCTTCGATCGACCGGGAATATTGAACACTGAAGCTTTCTTT. Its translation is CATFDRPGILNTEAFF.

The J gene is TRBJ2-3, the V gene TRBV19; 10 bases agree with TRBD2. With V trimmed by 5 bases and J by 4 bases, 9 bases remained unmatched. Germline CDR1 reads LNHDA; CDR2 reads SQIVND (reference sequence). This CDR3 is 16 amino acids long. Here the CDR3 DNA reads TGTGCCAGTAGTCGGTCTAGCGGGAGTTGGTCAGATACGCAGTATTTT. Translating gives CASSRSSGSWSDTQYF.

This chain links TRBV16 with TRBJ1-1; D gene unclear. CDR1 is KGHSY, CDR2 FQNENV, per germline. This CDR3 comprises 15 residues. Between the trimmed V and J ends, which lost 0 bases and 0 bases, there was a span of 8 bases. The CDR3 spells CASSQSPALNTEAFF. The CDR3 nucleotides read TGTGCCAGCAGCCAATCCCCCGCGCTGAACACTGAAGCTTTCTTT.

This chain uses TRBV2 with TRBJ2-2, with D maybe TRBD1 (5 bases). CDR3 length equals 16 residues. Germline assignment: CDR1 SNHLY and CDR2 FYNNEI. V lost 3 bases and J lost 2, with 13 bases in between. The CDR3 DNA follows: TGTGCCAGCAGTGAGAAGGGGTGGTATAACACCGGGGAGCTGTTTTTT. It is translated as CASSEKGWYNTGELFF.

The chain recombines TRBV29-1 with TRBJ2-5; no clear D gene. Germline CDR1 is SQVTM and CDR2 is ANQGSEA. The CDR3 length is 13 residues. V was shortened by 2 bases and J by 0 bases, with 7 bases between the two germline ends. CDR3 loop: CSVERENQETQYF. DNA for the CDR3: TGCAGCGTTGAACGAGAGAACCAAGAGACCCAGTACTTC.

This chain uses TRBV24-1 with TRBJ2-5; the match to TRBD1 covers 8 bases. This CDR3 is 13 amino acids long. V dropped 9 bases and J dropped 3; count of bases not matched to a gene: 5. The germline V gene encodes CDR1 KGHDR and CDR2 SFDVKD. The CDR3, as DNA: TGTGCCACCGAAGGGACAGGAGAAGAGACCCAGTACTTC. Translation: CATEGTGEETQYF.

The chain recombines TRBV15 with TRBJ1-2; D not certain. Germline V gives CDR1 LNHNV, CDR2 YYDKDF (reference sequence). Trimming shortened V by 1 base and J by 0 bases, and 6 bases separated the two germline ends. The CDR3 spans 14 residues. The DNA of the CDR3 is TGTGCCACCAGCAGAGGCCGAGCTAACTATGGCTACACCTTC. The encoded protein is CATSRGRANYGYTF.

The chain links TRBV2 to TRBJ1-2; tentative D call: TRBD1 (5 bases). V was pared by 7 bases and J by 3 bases, with 12 bases between. CDR1 and CDR2 (germline): SNHLY, FYNNEI. The CDR3 totals 13 residues. The CDR3 bases are TGTGCCAGCAAGGTTCCGGGGGACTATGGCTACACCTTC. Protein sequence: CASKVPGDYGYTF.

V gene TRBV2 combines with J gene TRBJ2-3; 8 nucleotides align to TRBD2. Germline values: CDR1 SNHLY, CDR2 FYNNEI. The CDR3 length is 20 residues. Trimming removed 2 bases from V and 0 bases from J; junction bases left unmatched: 16. CDR3 protein: CASSEWLREVIGHSTDTQYF. For the CDR3, the DNA is TGTGCCAGCAGTGAATGGTTGCGGGAGGTTATTGGGCATAGCACAGATACGCAGTATTTT.

The rearrangement links TRBV27 to TRBJ2-7, with D tentatively TRBD1 (6 bases). V lost 6 bases and J 7 bases, leaving 22 bases between the germline ends. CDR3 size: 15 residues. Germline V gene data show CDR1 as MNHEY and CDR2 as SMNVEV (reference sequence). The chain's CDR3 is CASRPNREPLQEQYF. The CDR3 region has the DNA TGTGCCAGCAGGCCGAACAGGGAGCCCCTACAGGAGCAGTACTTC.

The chain has TRBV5-1 and TRBJ2-5, with TRBD2 identical over 7 bases. J was trimmed by 1 base and V by 6 bases; bases with no gene match: 9. Germline V gene data show CDR1 as SGHRS and CDR2 as YFSETQ. CDR3 length: 15 residues. The CDR3 nucleotides read TGCGCCAGCACGGCTGGGAGGGGTATCCAAGAGACCCAGTACTTC. Protein: CASTAGRGIQETQYF.

The J gene is TRBJ1-2, the V gene TRBV9; 7 nucleotides match TRBD1. Germline V gives CDR1 SGDLS, CDR2 YYNGEE. CDR3 length: 12 residues. Trimming at V came to 3 bases and at J to 8 bases, leaving 4 bases not matched to a gene. This chain's CDR3 is CASSAQGYGYTF. The CDR3 nucleotides are TGTGCCAGCAGCGCACAGGGGTACGGCTACACCTTC. The full variable domain, with the rest looked up from reference TRBV9 and TRBJ1-2, is DSGVTQTPKHLITATGQRVTLRCSPRSGDLSVYWYQQSLDQGLQFLIQYYNGEERAKGNILERFSAQQFPDLHSELNLSSLELGDSALYFCASSAQGYGYTFGSGTRLTVV.